These 24 T cell receptor beta chains originate from one sample sequenced in a study of long-term antiretroviral therapy in people with HIV. The assay used was immunoSEQ (version v3.0), run at survey level. The data were produced by immunoSEQ multiplex PCR, yet TCRdb's version contains in-frame clones alone and is incomplete. This table holds 25,000 to 35,000 clones, 85% to 95% found once. The specimen comprised unsorted PBMCs, sampled more than 7.1 years after starting antiretroviral therapy. The receptors here all came from a man between 45 and 60 years old with HIV.

This sequence joins TRBV14 and TRBJ1-1; D remains ambiguous. CDR3 length: 15 amino acids. The V and J ends lost 1 base and 4 bases respectively, with 13 bases between them. The V gene's germline CDR1 is SGHDN and CDR2 FVKESK. The CDR3 here is CASSQAADTGTEAFF. In nucleotides, the CDR3 is TGTGCCAGCAGCCAAGCTGCAGACACGGGCACTGAAGCTTTCTTT.

The rearrangement joins TRBV12-5 to TRBJ2-1; 7 positions agree with TRBD2. In germline, CDR1 is LGHNT, CDR2 FRNRAP. The CDR3 contains 17 residues. With V trimmed by 4 bases and J by 3 bases, 12 bases remained unmatched. CDR3 amino acids: CASGYGGSGVDYNEQFF. CDR3 bases: TGTGCTAGTGGTTACGGGGGGTCGGGGGTAGACTACAATGAGCAGTTCTTC.

The chain links TRBV7-8 to TRBJ2-6, with unresolved D. V was cut by 1 base and J by 2 bases, with 6 bases left in between. Germline V gives CDR1 SGHVS, CDR2 FQNEAQ. There are 15 residues in the CDR3. CDR3 DNA: TGTGCCAGCAGCTTAGTGAAGGCTGGGGCCAACGTCCTGACTTTC. Translated: CASSLVKAGANVLTF.

The chain recombines TRBV15 with TRBJ2-3; D may correspond to TRBD1 or TRBD2 (5 bases each). This CDR3 is built from 15 residues. Germline assignment: CDR1 LNHNV and CDR2 YYDKDF (reference sequence). Trimming took 1 base from V and 0 from J, leaving 8 bases between them. The CDR3 DNA reads TGTGCCACCAGCAGAGGTGGGGGAAGCACAGATACGCAGTATTTT. Encoded protein: CATSRGGGSTDTQYF.

The chain uses TRBV4-1 and TRBJ1-1, with D uncertain. V dropped 2 bases and J dropped 0 bases, with 7 bases sitting between them. The CDR3 is 14 amino acids. Germline V gives CDR1 MGHRA, CDR2 YSYEKL. The CDR3, as DNA: TGCGCCAGCAGCCAACAAGGACTGAACACTGAAGCTTTCTTT. Its translation is CASSQQGLNTEAFF.

This clone has only a few counts. The chain recombines TRBV6-1 with TRBJ1-1, with D perhaps TRBD1 (6 bases). This CDR3 is built from 13 residues. Trimming took 10 bases from V and 1 from J, leaving 13 bases between them. The germline CDR1 and CDR2 sequences are MNHNS and SASEGT. CDR3 DNA sequence: TGTGCCACCACACAGGGACGGAACACTGAAGCTTTCTTT. It specifies CATTQGRNTEAFF.

The rearrangement links TRBV9 to TRBJ2-1; 8 nucleotides agree with TRBD2. The CDR3 is made up of 16 amino acids. Germline assignment: CDR1 SGDLS and CDR2 YYNGEE. After removal of 2 bases from V and 7 bases from J, the junction contained 11 bases not matched to a gene. This chain's CDR3 is CASSVAIAGTRNEQFF. The CDR3 nucleotides are TGTGCCAGCAGCGTCGCGATAGCGGGGACGAGGAATGAGCAGTTCTTC.

This chain's CDR3 is CASSLDGVREQYF. The CDR3 DNA reads as TGTGCCAGCAGCTTAGACGGGGTGCGGGAGCAGTACTTC. The genes are TRBV11-3 and TRBJ2-7; D possibly corresponds to TRBD2 (5 bases). This CDR3 region has 13 residues. Trimming stripped 0 bases from V and 7 bases from J, with 10 bases between. CDR1 and CDR2 from the germline V gene are SGHNT and YENEEA.

The chain carries TRBV11-3 and TRBJ2-3; TRBD1 matches at 10 bases. Germline CDR1 is SGHNT and CDR2 is YENEEA. This CDR3 has 15 residues. V trimming: 4 bases; J trimming: 3 bases; junction bases outside the gene matches: 4. The CDR3 region is CASSSGQGLTDTQYF. CDR3 nucleotides: TGTGCCAGCAGCTCGGGACAGGGGCTGACAGATACGCAGTATTTT.

The chain uses TRBV7-7 and TRBJ1-2; TRBD1 might be the D (6 bases). With 5 bases removed from V and 0 bases from J, the gap between germline ends came to 19 bases. The CDR3 is 17 amino acids. The germline CDR1 and CDR2 sequences are SSHAT and FNYEAQ (reference sequence). The CDR3 coding sequence is TGTGCCAGCAGCCGCGGGGGGGCCCCCGGGACTAACTATGGCTACACCTTC. Amino acids: CASSRGGAPGTNYGYTF.

This clone occurred once. The rearrangement joins TRBV28 to TRBJ1-2, with D perhaps TRBD1 (6 bases). Germline-derived CDR1 and CDR2 are MDHEN and SYDVKM. The CDR3 is 15 residues long. The ends were cut back, 4 bases at V and 8 bases at J, with 20 bases in the middle. The chain's CDR3 is CASSSAEGGISGYTF. DNA for the CDR3: TGTGCCAGCAGTTCAGCGGAAGGGGGTATAAGCGGCTACACCTTC.

The chain combines TRBV15 with TRBJ2-5; D may correspond to TRBD1 or TRBD2 (5 bases each). The germline V and J ends were trimmed by 3 bases and 8 bases, with 19 bases remaining between them. Germline CDR1 is LNHNV and CDR2 is YYDKDF (reference sequence). CDR3 length: 15 amino acids. The CDR3 DNA follows: TGTGCCACCAGCAGTTTATTAGCGAACCAGGGAACCCAGTACTTC. Protein: CATSSLLANQGTQYF.

The chain links TRBV4-1 to TRBJ1-1; D is possibly TRBD1 (6 bases). Trimming stripped 0 bases from V and 4 bases from J, with 18 bases between. The germline gives CDR1 MGHRA, CDR2 YSYEKL. This CDR3 is 17 amino acids long. Here the CDR3 reads CASSQEGRGRGSTEAFF. The CDR3 region has the DNA TGCGCCAGCAGCCAAGAGGGCAGGGGAAGAGGGAGCACTGAAGCTTTCTTT.

V and J are TRBV5-8 and TRBJ2-7, with D possibly matching TRBD1 (6 bases). Trimming took off 0 bases at V and 4 bases at J, with 11 bases between the two ends. CDR1 SGHTS and CDR2 YDEGEE come from the germline V gene. CDR3 length equals 14 residues. Here the CDR3 reads CASSLDRAWYEQYF. The CDR3 DNA reads TGTGCCAGCAGCTTGGACAGGGCTTGGTACGAGCAGTACTTC.

This sequence joins TRBV7-9 and TRBJ1-2; D not resolved. Germline CDR1 SEHNR, CDR2 FQNEAQ (reference sequence). The V end was cut by 0 bases, the J end by 7 bases, with 6 bases between. The CDR3 is made up of 12 amino acids. As DNA, the CDR3 is TGTGCCAGCAGCTTAGCCCAGATTGGCTACACCTTC. Its translation: CASSLAQIGYTF.

In DNA, the CDR3 is TGCGCCAGCAGCCAAGATGGGACCTACGAGCAGTACTTC. Translated: CASSQDGTYEQYF. The chain combines TRBV4-1 with TRBJ2-7; no clear D. CDR1 and CDR2 from the germline V gene are MGHRA and YSYEKL. The length of the CDR3 is 13 residues. The V and J ends lost 0 bases and 2 bases respectively, with 5 bases between them.

The rearrangement joins TRBV27 to TRBJ2-7; no reliable D call. The germline CDR1 and CDR2 sequences are MNHEY and SMNVEV (reference sequence). The CDR3 extends over 12 amino acids. Trimming stripped 4 bases from V and 2 bases from J, with 6 bases between. CDR3 region: CASSSIPYEQYF. The CDR3 DNA is TGTGCCAGCAGTTCCATCCCCTACGAGCAGTACTTC.

The chain couples TRBV7-9 to TRBJ2-5; TRBD1 matches 7 bases. The CDR3 covers 14 residues. The V and J ends lost 3 bases and 2 bases, in that order; junction bases with no gene match: 3. Germline CDR1 and CDR2: SEHNR and FQNEAQ (reference sequence). DNA of the CDR3: TGTGCCAGCAGCTTCGACAGGGCTCAAGAGACCCAGTACTTC. Its translation is CASSFDRAQETQYF. Full variable domain (missing parts from reference TRBV7-9 and TRBJ2-5): DTGVSQNPRHKITKRGQNVTFRCDPISEHNRLYWYRQTLGQGPEFLTYFQNEAQLEKSRLLSDRFSAERPKGSFSTLEIQRTEQGDSAMYLCASSFDRAQETQYFGPGTRLLVL.

The V gene is TRBV4-1, the J gene TRBJ1-1; D unclear. There are 14 residues in the CDR3. Trimming shortened V by 0 bases and J by 1 base, and 6 bases separated the two germline ends. Per the germline V gene, CDR1 is MGHRA and CDR2 is YSYEKL. The CDR3 sequence is CASSQDTTNTEAFF. The CDR3 DNA is TGCGCCAGCAGCCAAGACACCACGAACACTGAAGCTTTCTTT.

V usage is TRBV4-1 and J usage is TRBJ1-5; the match to TRBD1 covers 9 bases. Trimming removed 1 base from V and 7 bases from J; junction bases left unmatched: 5. Germline CDR1 and CDR2: MGHRA and YSYEKL. The CDR3 covers 15 residues. CDR3 bases: TGCGCCAGCAGCCAAGTTTTGACAGGGGGACAGCCCCAGCATTTT. Translation gives CASSQVLTGGQPQHF.

The chain carries TRBV9 and TRBJ2-3; 8 positions match TRBD2. CDR1 is SGDLS, CDR2 YYNGEE, per germline. J gave up 2 bases and V 0 bases, and 5 bases lay outside the gene matches. The CDR3 extends over 16 amino acids. CDR3 nucleotide sequence: TGTGCCAGCAGCGTAGGAACGCGGGGGGCCACAGATACGCAGTATTTT. It is translated as CASSVGTRGATDTQYF. Full variable domain (rest looked up from reference TRBV9 and TRBJ2-3): DSGVTQTPKHLITATGQRVTLRCSPRSGDLSVYWYQQSLDQGLQFLIQYYNGEERAKGNILERFSAQQFPDLHSELNLSSLELGDSALYFCASSVGTRGATDTQYFGPGTRLTVL.

The rearrangement uses TRBV15 and TRBJ1-6, with a possible D match to TRBD1 (5 bases). From germline, CDR1 is LNHNV and CDR2 YYDKDF (reference sequence). Trimming pared 4 bases from V and 7 bases from J, leaving 17 bases between. This CDR3 has 16 residues. The CDR3 coding sequence is TGTGCCACCAGCAAAACAGGTTCCAGTCCGAATTCACCCCTCCACTTT. Its translation is CATSKTGSSPNSPLHF.

This chain joins TRBV6-1 and TRBJ1-5, with D perhaps matching TRBD1 (5 bases). Looked up from germline, CDR1 is MNHNS and CDR2 is SASEGT. V lost 7 bases, J lost 1 base, and 14 bases lay in between. This CDR3 region has 15 residues. Here the CDR3 DNA reads TGTGCCAGCAACATGCAGGGATTGAGCAATCAGCCCCAGCATTTT. The encoded protein is CASNMQGLSNQPQHF.

The J gene is TRBJ2-4, the V gene TRBV19, with D possibly TRBD1 on 5 matching bases. Germline-derived CDR1 and CDR2 are LNHDA and SQIVND (reference sequence). This CDR3 is built from 15 residues. Trimming pared 4 bases from V and 0 bases from J, leaving 10 bases between. The CDR3 here is CASSNTTVAKNIQYF. Written as DNA, the CDR3 is TGTGCCAGTAGTAACACGACAGTAGCCAAAAACATTCAGTACTTC.